A single sample gave rise to the 20 T cell receptor beta chains below, sequenced in a study of a mutant IDH1 vaccine in newly diagnosed glioma. The antigens of these receptors remain unknown. Produced via immunoSEQ multiplex PCR; TCRdb's table is partial and in-frame only. The table includes 30,000 to 45,000 clones, 80% to 95% detected once. Indicated time point: week 5, during vaccination. A single vaccine dose contained 300 ug of mutant IDH1 20-mer peptide, and topical imiquimod was used with it. Sample: PBMCs, taken from a glioma patient whose treatment included an IDH1 peptide vaccine. The receptors were sampled from a man between 50 and 59 years old with glioma.

This sequence joins TRBV9 and TRBJ1-2; perhaps TRBD1 as D (6 bases). V was shortened by 3 bases and J by 6 bases, with 12 bases between the two germline ends. There are 13 residues in the CDR3. Per the germline V gene, CDR1 is SGDLS and CDR2 is YYNGEE. The CDR3 nucleotides read TGTGCCAGCAGCGCCGACAGGAGTCATGGCTACACCTTC. Residues: CASSADRSHGYTF.

The chain recombines TRBV7-9 with TRBJ2-3, with D uncertain. The CDR3 is 13 residues long. V was pared by 1 base and J by 2 bases, with 4 bases between. Germline V CDR1 and CDR2: SEHNR, FQNEAQ (reference sequence). The CDR3 bases are TGTGCCAGCAGCTTAGGGGTCACAGATACGCAGTATTTT. Its protein product is CASSLGVTDTQYF.

The V gene is TRBV28, the J gene TRBJ2-5; D call uncertain. The CDR3 consists of 13 residues. The germline gives CDR1 MDHEN, CDR2 SYDVKM. V was clipped by 6 bases and J by 2 bases, with 10 bases between them. The CDR3 loop reads CASRVLRQETQYF. CDR3 nucleotide sequence: TGTGCCAGCAGGGTACTTAGGCAAGAGACCCAGTACTTC.

The chain links TRBV5-8 to TRBJ2-3; TRBD1 might be the D (6 bases). This CDR3 has 17 amino acids. V shed 0 bases and J shed 3 bases, with 17 bases lying between them. CDR1 is SGHTS and CDR2 is YDEGEE in the germline V gene. The CDR3 nucleotides read TGTGCCAGCAGCTTGGTTACAGGGTGGTTCCAAACAGATACGCAGTATTTT. The encoded protein is CASSLVTGWFQTDTQYF.

The chain employs TRBV29-1 and TRBJ2-7; 8 bases fit TRBD1. The CDR3 loop spans 13 amino acids. Unmatched junction bases numbered 6, after V lost 6 bases and J lost 2 bases. Germline-derived CDR1 and CDR2 are SQVTM and ANQGSEA. CDR3 DNA: TGCAGCGTGGGGACAGGAGAAACCTACGAGCAGTACTTC. It specifies CSVGTGETYEQYF.

On this clone itself: In the same sample, other DNA sequences code for this CDR3. The chain's CDR3 is CASSYGREQYF. CDR3 bases: TGTGCCAGCAGTTACGGCCGCGAGCAGTACTTC. The rearrangement links TRBV6-5 to TRBJ2-7; D unresolved. V gave up 2 bases and J gave up 6 bases, with 5 bases separating them. CDR1 MNHEY and CDR2 SVGAGI come from the germline V gene. The CDR3 runs 11 residues.

V gene TRBV5-1 combines with J gene TRBJ2-1, with 8 bases identical to TRBD2. Germline-derived CDR1 and CDR2 are SGHRS and YFSETQ. The CDR3 is made up of 13 amino acids. The ends lost 5 bases at V and 12 bases at J; junction bases unmatched: 10. Written as DNA, the CDR3 is TGCGCCAGCAGTCGGGACGCCGGGGGGGGGCAGTTCTTC. Translation gives CASSRDAGGGQFF. Supplemented by reference TRBV5-1 and TRBJ2-1, the full variable domain reads KAGVTQTPRYLIKTRGQQVTLSCSPISGHRSVSWYQQTPGQGLQFLFEYFSETQRNKGNFPGRFSGRQFSNSRSEMNVSTLELGDSALYLCASSRDAGGGQFFGPGTRLTVL.

The chain couples TRBV4-3 to TRBJ1-2; D is possibly TRBD1 (6 bases). Germline lookup yields CDR1 LGHNA and CDR2 YSLEER. The CDR3 length is 15 residues. V lost 0 bases, J lost 1 base, and 9 bases lay in between. This CDR3 is CASSQEVRGNYGYTF. CDR3 coding DNA: TGCGCCAGCAGCCAAGAGGTCAGGGGTAACTATGGCTACACCTTC.

This sequence joins TRBV6-1 and TRBJ2-7, with 7 bases aligning to TRBD2. V dropped 3 bases and J dropped 4; count of bases not matched to a gene: 6. The CDR3 consists of 14 residues. Germline values: CDR1 MNHNS, CDR2 SASEGT. The CDR3 reads CASSESAGGYEQYF. CDR3 sequence (DNA): TGTGCCAGCAGTGAGTCAGCCGGGGGGTACGAGCAGTACTTC.

The chain carries TRBV7-2 and TRBJ1-5; D gene ambiguous. CDR1 is SGHTA, CDR2 FQGNSA, per germline. V was trimmed by 5 bases and J by 0 bases, leaving 11 bases between them. The CDR3 runs to 15 residues. In DNA, the CDR3 is TGTGCCAGCAGCAGCCCAAGTGGTAGCAATCAGCCCCAGCATTTT. Translated: CASSSPSGSNQPQHF.

V is TRBV5-1 and J is TRBJ2-2; weak D call: TRBD1 (5 bases). CDR1 is SGHRS and CDR2 is YFSETQ in the germline V gene. The V end lost 1 base, the J end lost 1 base, and 8 bases lay between the germline ends. This CDR3 is 15 amino acids long. In DNA, the CDR3 is TGCGCCAGCAGCTTGACGACAGAGAACACCGGGGAGCTGTTTTTT. This encodes CASSLTTENTGELFF.

V gene TRBV19 combines with J gene TRBJ2-7, with D perhaps given as TRBD1 or TRBD2 (5 bases each). The CDR3 totals 14 residues. From germline, CDR1 is LNHDA and CDR2 SQIVND (reference sequence). Deletions cut 3 bases from V and 3 bases from J, with 12 bases between. This CDR3 reads CASSMGVGDYEQYF. The CDR3 DNA sequence: TGTGCCAGTAGTATGGGTGTGGGGGACTACGAGCAGTACTTC.

This clone was counted only a few times. J is TRBJ1-1 and V is TRBV29-1; D remains unclear. Germline V gives CDR1 SQVTM, CDR2 ANQGSEA. This CDR3 spans 14 amino acids. V was cut by 4 bases and J by 0 bases, with 12 bases left in between. The CDR3 loop reads CSVVRADMNTEAFF. In nucleotides, the CDR3 is TGCAGCGTTGTAAGGGCAGACATGAACACTGAAGCTTTCTTT.

J is TRBJ2-1 and V is TRBV30; no clear D. V lost 0 bases to trimming and J lost 7 bases, with 7 bases between them. The CDR3 is made up of 12 amino acids. CDR1 GTSNPN and CDR2 SVGIG come from the germline V gene (reference sequence). CDR3: CAWSVGQNEQFF. The DNA of the CDR3 is TGTGCCTGGAGTGTCGGGCAGAATGAGCAGTTCTTC.

The V and J genes are TRBV19 and TRBJ1-5; TRBD1 might be the D (6 bases). Germline V gene data show CDR1 as LNHDA and CDR2 as SQIVND (reference sequence). Trimming left V 11 bases short and J 0 bases short, with 20 bases between. This CDR3 is 16 amino acids long. The CDR3 reads CASTAGAQYSNQPQHF. The CDR3 DNA is TGTGCCTCTACCGCGGGGGCCCAATATAGCAATCAGCCCCAGCATTTT.

The chain carries TRBV15 and TRBJ1-1; no clear D gene. The CDR3 length is 15 residues. The germline V gene has CDR1 LNHNV and CDR2 YYDKDF (reference sequence). V lost 4 bases and J lost 4, with 16 bases in between. CDR3 residues: CATSTHSRGGTEAFF. CDR3 sequence (DNA): TGTGCCACCAGCACCCATTCGCGCGGCGGCACTGAAGCTTTCTTT.

The chain is built from TRBV13 and TRBJ1-1; 7 positions agree with TRBD1. Looked up from germline, CDR1 is PRHDT and CDR2 is FYEKMQ (reference sequence). The J segment lost 3 bases and the V segment lost 7 bases, leaving 8 bases of the junction unmatched. The CDR3 contains 14 residues. The CDR3 spells CASTETGRDTEAFF. Here the CDR3 DNA reads TGTGCCAGCACCGAGACAGGGCGGGACACTGAAGCTTTCTTT.

The genes are TRBV19 and TRBJ2-6; D is ambiguous. Germline V lookup: CDR1 LNHDA, CDR2 SQIVND (reference sequence). The CDR3 is 15 amino acids. Trimming pared 5 bases from V and 0 bases from J, leaving 8 bases between. The CDR3 is CASSAISSGANVLTF. The CDR3 DNA reads TGTGCCAGTAGTGCTATCAGCTCTGGGGCCAACGTCCTGACTTTC.

J is TRBJ2-3 and V is TRBV28; 10 bases agree with TRBD2. V trimming: 4 bases; J trimming: 5 bases; junction bases outside the gene matches: 9. CDR3 length: 16 amino acids. CDR1 is MDHEN and CDR2 is SYDVKM in the germline V gene. CDR3 loop: CASSSTIAGGGDTQYF. The CDR3, as DNA: TGTGCCAGCAGTTCAACCATAGCGGGGGGCGGAGATACGCAGTATTTT.

The V and J genes are TRBV30 and TRBJ2-2; tentatively, D is TRBD1 (7 bases). CDR3 length: 15 amino acids. Germline values: CDR1 GTSNPN, CDR2 SVGIG (reference sequence). Trimming cost V 2 bases and J 5 bases, with 15 bases left between them. Here the CDR3 reads CAWSSAGGLTGELFF. DNA for the CDR3: TGTGCCTGGAGTTCGGCAGGGGGGTTGACCGGGGAGCTGTTTTTT.